This T cell receptor beta chain was retrieved from a study of T cell responses to AZD1222 COVID-19 vaccine. Whole-study results and caveats: Among AZD1222 vaccinees, only 6 or 7 were seropositive at baseline. Mostly white British, mostly female donors; authors suggested clonal diversity may be underestimated. Two AZD1222 doses significantly raised spike-specific TCR breadth and depth over controls.

The germline V gene has CDR1 GTSNPN and CDR2 SVGIG (reference sequence). The CDR3 runs 11 residues. Deletions cut 5 bases from V and 0 bases from J, with 4 bases between. Only in-frame clones appear in the TCRdb table, and some are missing; sequencing was by immunoSEQ multiplex PCR. The data contain under 75,000 clones, over 75% of them singletons. Judged by abundance, this clone is medium-sized. Its antigen is unidentified. The sample contains more than one DNA sequence encoding this CDR3. The source is an adult in good health. Sequences were derived from peripheral blood, sampled on day 0 of AZD1222 vaccination. V and J are TRBV30 and TRBJ1-1, with no clear D. The CDR3 loop is CAWVMNTEAFF. The CDR3 coding sequence is TGTGCCTGGGTGATGAACACTGAAGCTTTCTTT.